This is a list of T cell receptor beta chains from one sample in a study of CD8+ T cells in alopecia areata. TCRdb keeps only in-frame clones here, not all; method: immunoSEQ multiplex PCR. Among 110,000 to 150,000 clones listed, approximately 90% were seen once. The specimen was CD8+ T cells sorted from blood, collected at week 4, from a patient treated with tofacitinib. These receptors were obtained from a human donor with alopecia areata. CDR3s include the opening cysteine and the closing phenylalanine or tryptophan. A D gene is named only where the DNA matches it firmly. Part of the rows lack a size; the others show once, few, many or a class for expanded clones.

TRBV29-1	NA	NA	TRBJ1-2	CSVEAEDVQGYTF	TGCAGCGTTGAAGCTGAGGACGTTCAAGGCTACACCTTC
TRBV10-1	once	NA	TRBJ1-1	CASSGFNNTEAFF	TGCGCCAGCAGTGGGTTTAACAACACTGAAGCTTTCTTT
TRBV23-1	few	TRBD1	TRBJ2-6	CASSHPRDRKIGGANVLTF	TGCGCCAGCAGTCACCCCCGGGACAGAAAAATCGGTGGGGCCAACGTCCTGACTTTC
TRBV6-6	NA	TRBD2	TRBJ2-1	CASSYSISGSYNEQFF	TGTGCCAGCAGTTACTCTATCAGCGGGAGTTACAATGAGCAGTTCTTC
TRBV19	NA	NA	TRBJ2-7	CASGTRREQGTSYEQYF	TGTGCCAGTGGAACACGAAGGGAACAAGGGACCTCCTACGAGCAGTACTTC
TRBV30	NA	TRBD1	TRBJ1-2	CAWSEVGTGGLVVGYNYGYTF	TGTGCCTGGAGTGAGGTCGGGACAGGGGGCCTAGTCGTGGGTTATAACTATGGCTACACCTTC
TRBV14	NA	TRBD2	TRBJ2-2	CASSPLGLETGELFF	TGTGCCAGCAGCCCGTTAGGACTAGAGACCGGGGAGCTGTTTTTT
TRBV2	NA	NA	TRBJ2-1	CASSNRPYNEQFF	TGTGCCAGCAGTAATCGACCTTACAATGAGCAGTTCTTC
TRBV5-4	NA	TRBD2	TRBJ2-7	CASSLDRGRATEQYF	TGTGCCAGCAGCTTGGATCGCGGGAGGGCTACCGAGCAGTACTTC
TRBV14	NA	NA	TRBJ2-1	CASSQKGRTEEQFF	TGTGCCAGCAGCCAAAAAGGGAGGACAGAGGAGCAGTTCTTC
TRBV10-2	NA	TRBD1	TRBJ1-2	CASSDGTAANYGYTF	TGCGCCAGCAGTGACGGGACAGCCGCTAACTATGGCTACACCTTC
TRBV29-1	NA	TRBD2	TRBJ2-1	CSVALAGGYNEQFF	TGCAGCGTCGCGCTAGCGGGGGGATACAATGAGCAGTTCTTC
TRBV7-2	NA	TRBD2	TRBJ2-1	CASSTRVAGDHNEQFF	TGTGCCAGCAGCACAAGGGTAGCGGGGGACCACAATGAGCAGTTCTTC
TRBV9	NA	NA	TRBJ1-1	CASSVQNTEAFF	TGTGCCAGCAGCGTACAGAACACTGAAGCTTTCTTT
TRBV7-9	NA	NA	TRBJ2-7	CASSFTEKGSYEQYF	TGTGCCAGCAGCTTTACAGAGAAGGGGTCCTACGAGCAGTACTTC
TRBV11-2	NA	TRBD2	TRBJ2-2	CASSFFPRIAGRIGELFF	TGTGCCAGCAGCTTTTTTCCTCGGATAGCGGGAAGAATCGGGGAGCTGTTTTTT
TRBV29-1	NA	TRBD2	TRBJ2-7	CSVKGATSGPELYEQYF	TGCAGCGTCAAGGGGGCGACTAGCGGCCCCGAACTCTACGAGCAGTACTTC
TRBV25-1	NA	TRBD2	TRBJ2-2	CASSAPLAGGSNTGELFF	TGTGCCAGCAGTGCGCCACTAGCGGGAGGATCTAACACCGGGGAGCTGTTTTTT
TRBV19	NA	TRBD1	TRBJ2-7	CASSKPGTGDYEQYF	TGTGCCAGTAGTAAACCCGGGACAGGAGATTACGAGCAGTACTTC
TRBV29-1	NA	NA	TRBJ2-3	CSVEAGRVDTQYF	TGCAGCGTTGAGGCTGGCCGAGTGGATACGCAGTATTTT
TRBV6-5	once	NA	TRBJ2-7	CASNGQSEQYF	TGTGCCAGCAATGGACAGAGCGAGCAGTACTTC
TRBV4-1	NA	NA	TRBJ2-7	CASSQAVAGFSYEQYF	TGCGCCAGCAGCCAAGCAGTTGCGGGATTCTCCTACGAGCAGTACTTC
TRBV19	NA	NA	TRBJ1-5	CASSWGPQGQPQHF	TGTGCCAGTAGTTGGGGCCCACAGGGCCAGCCCCAGCATTTT
TRBV9	NA	NA	TRBJ2-3	CASSVWGGGTDTQYF	TGTGCCAGCAGCGTTTGGGGAGGAGGCACAGATACGCAGTATTTT
TRBV5-6	NA	TRBD1	TRBJ1-5	CASSRDRASVQPQHF	TGTGCCAGCAGTCGAGACAGGGCTTCGGTTCAGCCCCAGCATTTT
TRBV29-1	NA	NA	TRBJ1-1	CSAPGRLNTEAFF	TGCAGCGCCCCTGGTCGGCTGAACACTGAAGCTTTCTTT
TRBV4-1	NA	NA	TRBJ2-7	CASSQDTRGSYEQYF	TGCGCCAGCAGCCAAGACACTAGGGGCTCCTACGAGCAGTACTTC
TRBV6-1	NA	NA	TRBJ2-7	CASSEGLGDSEQYF	TGTGCCAGCAGTGAAGGCCTGGGAGACTCCGAGCAGTACTTC
TRBV29-1	NA	TRBD1	TRBJ1-2	CSVVKAGTGYGYTF	TGCAGCGTCGTCAAAGCCGGGACAGGGTATGGCTACACCTTC
TRBV2	NA	NA	TRBJ2-2	CASRDGLSLDGELFF	TGTGCCAGCAGGGACGGGTTATCCCTGGACGGGGAGCTGTTTTTT
TRBV29-1	NA	TRBD1	TRBJ2-2	CSVRLLGTGSWELFF	TGCAGCGTTCGATTACTGGGGACAGGGAGTTGGGAGCTGTTTTTT
TRBV29-1	NA	NA	TRBJ1-3	CSVETLLGSGNTIYF	TGCAGCGTTGAAACCCTCCTGGGATCTGGAAACACCATATATTTT
TRBV7-9	NA	NA	TRBJ2-7	CASSLGGHPYEQYF	TGTGCCAGCAGCTTAGGGGGACATCCCTACGAGCAGTACTTC
TRBV4-1	medium-sized	TRBD2	TRBJ2-7	CASSPSGTYEQYF	TGCGCCAGCAGCCCTAGCGGGACTTACGAGCAGTACTTC
TRBV2	NA	NA	TRBJ1-1	CASSEDPGADTEAFF	TGTGCCAGCAGTGAAGATCCCGGGGCTGATACTGAAGCTTTCTTT
TRBV29-1	NA	TRBD2	TRBJ2-3	CSVEDRGGRADTQYF	TGCAGCGTTGAAGATCGGGGGGGGCGCGCAGATACGCAGTATTTT
TRBV7-2	NA	NA	TRBJ2-7	CASSTGTQTYEQYF	TGTGCCAGCAGCACCGGGACCCAGACCTACGAGCAGTACTTC
TRBV4-1	NA	TRBD1	TRBJ1-1	CASSPLRTGGIGDTEAFF	TGCGCCAGCAGCCCCCTCCGGACAGGGGGCATTGGCGACACTGAAGCTTTCTTT
TRBV9	NA	TRBD2	TRBJ2-1	CASSVSGRANEQFF	TGTGCCAGCAGCGTCAGCGGGAGGGCCAATGAGCAGTTCTTC
TRBV6-6	NA	NA	TRBJ2-3	CASSYGVTDTQYF	TGTGCCAGCAGTTACGGGGTAACAGATACGCAGTATTTT
TRBV6-1	NA	TRBD2	TRBJ2-1	CASSWEGKGEQFF	TGTGCCAGCAGTTGGGAGGGTAAGGGAGAGCAGTTCTTC
TRBV7-6	NA	TRBD1	TRBJ2-7	CASSLRDSSYEQYF	TGTGCCAGCAGCCTTAGGGACAGCTCCTACGAGCAGTACTTC
TRBV6-1	few	NA	TRBJ1-1	CASTIGIGTEAFF	TGTGCCAGCACAATAGGGATAGGCACTGAAGCTTTCTTT
TRBV23-1	NA	NA	TRBJ2-5	CASRTLYQETQYF	TGCGCCAGCAGGACTTTGTACCAAGAGACCCAGTACTTC
TRBV4-1	NA	TRBD2	TRBJ2-1	CASSQVLREGIEQFF	TGCGCCAGCAGCCAAGTGTTGCGGGAGGGGATTGAGCAGTTCTTC
TRBV18	once	NA	TRBJ2-7	CASSPPSGEVSYEQYF	TGTGCCAGCTCACCACCTTCGGGGGAGGTCTCCTACGAGCAGTACTTC
TRBV2	once	NA	TRBJ2-3	CALSKAPDTQYF	TGTGCCCTTTCGAAGGCCCCAGATACGCAGTATTTT
TRBV27	NA	NA	TRBJ1-1	CASSSGSLEAFF	TGTGCCAGCAGTTCCGGGTCACTTGAAGCTTTCTTT
TRBV5-1	NA	TRBD1	TRBJ2-7	CASSSGQGEDEQYF	TGCGCCAGCAGTTCGGGACAGGGGGAAGACGAGCAGTACTTC
TRBV5-6	once	TRBD1	TRBJ2-7	CASSLTRTGIEQYF	TGTGCCAGCAGCTTAACCCGGACAGGCATCGAGCAGTACTTC
TRBV30	NA	TRBD1	TRBJ1-2	CAWSVQTGVYGYTF	TGTGCCTGGAGTGTACAGACAGGGGTCTATGGCTACACCTTC
TRBV7-8	NA	NA	TRBJ2-3	CASSSLLSDTQYF	TGTGCCAGCAGCTCACTCCTATCAGATACGCAGTATTTT
TRBV7-6	NA	NA	TRBJ1-1	CASSTEMGRRDTEAFF	TGTGCCAGCAGCACAGAAATGGGGAGGCGAGACACTGAAGCTTTCTTT